This is a list of T cell receptor beta chains from one sample in a study of early T cells in non-severe SARS-CoV-2 infection. Using its own MiXCR run on the 5' RACE reads, TCRdb lists one record per CDR3 protein. The profile shows 55,000 to 75,000 distinct CDR3 sequences, roughly 8% of them singletons. The sample comprised whole blood. All receptors come from an adult who was a healthcare worker with PCR-confirmed SARS-CoV-2 infection or an uninfected control (not recorded which). Both conserved end residues are part of each CDR3. D genes are given only for firm matches. Expanded clones get a size class; other rows say once, few or many, or leave the size out.

D gene,V gene,clone size,J gene,CDR3 protein,CDR3 DNA
NA,TRBV12-3/TRBV12-4,many,TRBJ1-1,CASSSGSEAFF,TGTGCCAGCAGTTCAGGGAGTGAAGCTTTCTTT
NA,TRBV7-6,few,TRBJ2-1,CASSLEVGPDNEQFF,TGTGCCAGCAGCTTAGAGGTGGGCCCAGACAATGAGCAGTTCTTC
NA,TRBV12-3/TRBV12-4,few,TRBJ2-7,CASSSGGPVVEQYF,TGTGCCAGCAGCTCCGGCGGGCCCGTGGTCGAGCAGTACTTC
NA,TRBV2,many,TRBJ1-2,CASSVGASNYGYTF,TGTGCCAGCAGCGTCGGGGCTTCTAACTATGGCTACACCTTC
TRBD2,TRBV3-1,many,TRBJ2-5,CASSQVRKGLASGTQETQYF,TGTGCCAGCAGCCAAGTTAGAAAGGGACTAGCGAGTGGGACCCAAGAGACCCAGTACTTC
TRBD2,TRBV7-6,many,TRBJ2-2,CASSLMWEGLAAGELFF,TGTGCCAGCAGCTTAATGTGGGAGGGCCTGGCGGCCGGGGAGCTGTTTTTT
NA,TRBV20-1,few,TRBJ2-1,CSAPSRGNEQFF,TGCAGTGCTCCGTCCCGAGGGAATGAGCAGTTCTTC
TRBD1,TRBV7-8,few,TRBJ1-6,CASSPGTGGSPLHF,TGTGCCAGCAGCCCAGGGACAGGGGGTTCACCCCTCCACTTT
NA,TRBV27,NA,TRBJ1-2,CASSLARPPGYGYTF,TGTGCCAGCAGTTTAGCACGCCCTCCGGGCTATGGCTACACCTTC
TRBD1,TRBV7-6,many,TRBJ2-1,CASSLGQGANEQFF,TGTGCCAGCAGCTTAGGGCAGGGGGCCAATGAGCAGTTCTTC
NA,TRBV13,many,TRBJ2-7,CASSLAGTPYEQYF,TGTGCCAGCAGCTTAGCCGGGACCCCCTACGAGCAGTACTTC
TRBD2,TRBV10-3,NA,TRBJ2-1,CAIGPRREDNEQFF,TGTGCCATCGGGCCCCGGCGGGAGGACAATGAGCAGTTCTTC
NA,TRBV10-3,many,TRBJ1-1,CAISEGVNTEAFF,TGTGCCATCAGTGAGGGAGTGAACACTGAAGCTTTCTTT
TRBD1,TRBV12-3/TRBV12-4,medium-sized,TRBJ1-5,CASKGTGENQPQHF,TGTGCCAGCAAGGGGACAGGGGAGAACCAGCCCCAGCATTTT
TRBD1,TRBV20-1,many,TRBJ1-5,CSARDEGAVINQPQHF,TGCAGTGCTAGAGACGAGGGGGCGGTAATCAATCAGCCCCAGCATTTT
TRBD1,TRBV9,many,TRBJ2-1,CASSVGQGEYNEQFF,TGTGCCAGCAGCGTAGGACAGGGGGAATACAATGAGCAGTTCTTC
NA,TRBV6-1,NA,TRBJ2-5,CASSEEREETQYF,TGTGCCAGCAGTGAAGAGCGGGAAGAGACCCAGTACTTC
NA,TRBV5-1,many,TRBJ2-1,CASSWGRSTDEQFF,TGCGCCAGCAGCTGGGGACGGAGTACAGATGAGCAGTTCTTC
NA,TRBV6-5,NA,TRBJ1-2,CASSRGPDSYGYTF,TGTGCCAGCAGTCGGGGACCGGACAGCTATGGCTACACCTTC
NA,TRBV6-4,many,TRBJ2-1,CASSESDLSRQFF,TGTGCCAGCAGTGAATCGGACCTGAGCCGGCAGTTCTTC
NA,TRBV29-1,NA,TRBJ2-7,CSVEGSSYEQYF,TGCAGCGTTGAGGGCAGTTCCTACGAGCAGTACTTC
NA,TRBV3-1,many,TRBJ1-2,CASSFGQPYGYTF,TGTGCCAGCAGCTTCGGACAGCCCTATGGCTACACCTTC
TRBD2,TRBV30,many,TRBJ2-1,CAWSGTSGKYNEQFF,TGTGCCTGGAGTGGAACTAGCGGAAAATACAATGAGCAGTTCTTC
NA,TRBV1,NA,TRBJ1-3,CTSPDRISGNTIYF,TGCACCAGCCCGGACAGGATCTCTGGAAACACCATATATTTT
NA,TRBV7-3,medium-sized,TRBJ2-3,CASSPQGGQTDTQYF,TGTGCCAGCAGCCCCCAGGGGGGGCAGACAGATACGCAGTATTTT
TRBD2,TRBV7-9,few,TRBJ2-1,CASSSLGKSGRAYNEQFF,TGTGCCAGCAGTTCCCTCGGTAAAAGCGGGAGGGCCTACAATGAGCAGTTCTTC
TRBD2,TRBV12-5,few,TRBJ2-1,CASGPTSGSPGYNEQFF,TGTGCTAGTGGCCCGACTAGCGGGAGCCCCGGGTACAATGAGCAGTTCTTC
NA,TRBV20-1,few,TRBJ2-4,CSARAGPSAKNIQYF,TGCAGTGCTAGAGCGGGTCCTTCAGCCAAAAACATTCAGTACTTC
NA,TRBV11-2,NA,TRBJ1-3,CASSPQRSGNTIYF,TGTGCCAGCAGCCCCCAGAGATCTGGAAACACCATATATTTT
TRBD2,TRBV7-3,few,TRBJ2-1,CASSLMGGAGEVEQFF,TGTGCCAGCAGCTTAATGGGTGGGGCGGGAGAGGTTGAGCAGTTCTTC
NA,TRBV2,few,TRBJ2-1,CASSENPPEQFF,TGTGCCAGCAGTGAGAACCCCCCGGAGCAGTTCTTC
TRBD1,TRBV2,NA,TRBJ2-2,CASSPGTGGWTGELFF,TGTGCCAGCAGTCCCGGGACAGGGGGTTGGACCGGGGAGCTGTTTTTT
TRBD1,TRBV6-2/TRBV6-3,many,TRBJ2-6,CASRPGTGSGANVLTF,TGTGCCAGCAGGCCCGGGACAGGGTCCGGGGCCAACGTCCTGACTTTC
NA,TRBV12-3/TRBV12-4,NA,TRBJ1-1,CASSPRIANTEAFF,TGTGCCAGCAGTCCTCGGATAGCGAACACTGAAGCTTTCTTT
NA,TRBV5-1,NA,TRBJ1-1,CASHDFGALPFF,TGCGCCAGCCACGATTTTGGGGCCCTTCCTTTCTTT
TRBD2,TRBV19,NA,TRBJ2-1,CASTGLAGIYNEQFF,TGTGCCAGTACGGGACTAGCGGGAATCTACAATGAGCAGTTCTTC
TRBD2,TRBV20-1,few,TRBJ2-5,CSARDSGRARETQYF,TGCAGTGCTAGAGATAGCGGGAGGGCCAGGGAGACCCAGTACTTC
NA,TRBV5-6,many,TRBJ2-7,CASSSRRRDSYEQYF,TGTGCCAGCAGCTCCAGGCGGCGGGACTCCTACGAGCAGTACTTC
NA,TRBV7-2,NA,TRBJ1-5,CASSLDTGRQPQHF,TGTGCCAGCAGCCTAGACACAGGGCGGCAGCCCCAGCATTTT
NA,TRBV18,NA,TRBJ2-5,CASSPEQWGETQYF,TGTGCCAGCTCACCCGAACAATGGGGTGAGACCCAGTACTTC
NA,TRBV6-2/TRBV6-3,many,TRBJ2-1,CASSGHSYNEQFF,TGTGCCAGCTCTGGACACTCCTACAATGAGCAGTTCTTC
NA,TRBV7-9,many,TRBJ1-1,CASRGWDGNTEAFF,TGTGCCAGCAGGGGATGGGACGGGAACACTGAAGCTTTCTTT